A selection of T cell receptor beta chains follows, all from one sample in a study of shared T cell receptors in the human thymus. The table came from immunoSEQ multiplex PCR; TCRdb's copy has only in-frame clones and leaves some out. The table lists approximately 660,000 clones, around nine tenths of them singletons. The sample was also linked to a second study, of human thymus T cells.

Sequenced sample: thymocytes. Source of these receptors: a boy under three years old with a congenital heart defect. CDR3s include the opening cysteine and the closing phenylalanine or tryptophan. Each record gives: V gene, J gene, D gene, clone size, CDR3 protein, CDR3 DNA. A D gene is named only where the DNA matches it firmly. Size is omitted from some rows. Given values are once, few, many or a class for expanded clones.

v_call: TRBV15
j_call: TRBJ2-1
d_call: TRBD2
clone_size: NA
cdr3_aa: CATSRGLAGGHSYNEQFF
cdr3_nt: TGTGCCACCAGCAGGGGACTAGCGGGAGGGCACTCCTACAATGAGCAGTTCTTC

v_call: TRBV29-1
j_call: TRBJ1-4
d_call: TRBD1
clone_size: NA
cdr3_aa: CSARQGIGNEKLFF
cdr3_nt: TGCAGCGCCCGACAGGGAATCGGTAATGAAAAACTGTTTTTT

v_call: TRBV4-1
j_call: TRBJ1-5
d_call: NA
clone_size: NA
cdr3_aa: CASSPRLLSNQPQHF
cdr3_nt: TGCGCCAGCAGCCCGCGCTTATTAAGCAATCAGCCCCAGCATTTT

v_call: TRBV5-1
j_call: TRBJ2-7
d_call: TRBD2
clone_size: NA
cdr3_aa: CASSTLSGSFYEQYF
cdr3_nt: TGCGCCAGCAGCACCCTTAGCGGGAGCTTCTACGAGCAGTACTTC

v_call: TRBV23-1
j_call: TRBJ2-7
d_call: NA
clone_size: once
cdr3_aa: CASSHGGYEQYF
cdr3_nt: TGCGCCAGCAGTCACGGGGGCTACGAGCAGTACTTC

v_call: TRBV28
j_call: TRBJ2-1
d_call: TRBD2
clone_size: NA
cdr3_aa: CASSLVRASGNNEQFF
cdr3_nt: TGTGCCAGCAGTTTAGTGAGGGCTAGCGGGAACAATGAGCAGTTCTTC

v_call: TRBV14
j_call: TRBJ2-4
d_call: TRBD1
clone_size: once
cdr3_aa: CASSQGGQGAVKNIQYF
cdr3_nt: TGTGCCAGCAGCCAAGGAGGGCAGGGGGCGGTCAAAAACATTCAGTACTTC

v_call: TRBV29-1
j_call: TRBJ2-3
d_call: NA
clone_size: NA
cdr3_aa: CSVEAGSPTTDTQYF
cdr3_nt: TGCAGCGTTGAAGCGGGATCCCCCACCACAGATACGCAGTATTTT

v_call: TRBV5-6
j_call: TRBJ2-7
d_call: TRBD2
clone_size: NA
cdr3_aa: CASSSRQGGSYEQYF
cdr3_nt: TGTGCCAGCAGTTCCCGGCAGGGAGGGAGCTACGAGCAGTACTTC

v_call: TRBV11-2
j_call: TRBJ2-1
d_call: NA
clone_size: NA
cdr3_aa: CASSPQSLNEQFF
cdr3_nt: TGTGCCAGCAGCCCTCAGTCCCTCAATGAGCAGTTCTTC

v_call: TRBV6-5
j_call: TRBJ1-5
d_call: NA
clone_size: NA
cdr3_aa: CASSPQGYSNQPQHF
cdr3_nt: TGTGCCAGCAGTCCGCAGGGCTATAGCAATCAGCCCCAGCATTTT

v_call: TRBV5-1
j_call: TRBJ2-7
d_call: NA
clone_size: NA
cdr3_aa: CASSGRDTIYEQYF
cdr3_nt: TGCGCCAGCAGCGGCCGGGACACTATCTACGAGCAGTACTTC

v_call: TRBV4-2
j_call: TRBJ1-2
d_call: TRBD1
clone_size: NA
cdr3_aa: CASSQPDRGPYGYTF
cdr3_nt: TGTGCCAGCAGCCAACCGGACAGGGGGCCATATGGCTACACCTTC

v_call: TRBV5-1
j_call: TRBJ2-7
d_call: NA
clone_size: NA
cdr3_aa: CASSWGANPYEQYF
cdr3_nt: TGCGCCAGCAGCTGGGGCGCCAACCCCTACGAGCAGTACTTC

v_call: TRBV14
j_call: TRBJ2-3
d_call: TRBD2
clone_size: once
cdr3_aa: CASSQDWSSGSVDTQYF
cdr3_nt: TGTGCCAGCAGCCAAGATTGGTCTAGCGGGAGTGTAGATACGCAGTATTTT

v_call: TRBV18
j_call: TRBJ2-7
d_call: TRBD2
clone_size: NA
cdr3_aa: CASSPPSGANNEQYF
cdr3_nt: TGTGCCAGCTCACCTCCTAGCGGGGCCAACAACGAGCAGTACTTC

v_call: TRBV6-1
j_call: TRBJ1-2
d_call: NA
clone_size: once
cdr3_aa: CASSEDQGSLGYTF
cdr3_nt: TGTGCCAGCAGTGAAGATCAGGGGAGTCTGGGCTACACCTTC

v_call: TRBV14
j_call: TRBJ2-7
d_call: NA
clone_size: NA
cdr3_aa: CASSQEGDSYEQYF
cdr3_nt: TGTGCCAGCAGCCAGGAAGGGGATTCCTACGAGCAGTACTTC

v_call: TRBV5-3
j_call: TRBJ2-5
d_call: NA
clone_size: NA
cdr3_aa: CARKTRVRETQYF
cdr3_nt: TGTGCCAGAAAAACCCGGGTGAGGGAGACCCAGTACTTC

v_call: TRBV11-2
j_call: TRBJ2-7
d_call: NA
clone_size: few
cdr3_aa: CASSLEDSYEQYF
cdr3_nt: TGTGCCAGCAGCTTGGAGGACTCCTACGAGCAGTACTTC

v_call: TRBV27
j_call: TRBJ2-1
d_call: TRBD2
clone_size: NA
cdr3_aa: CASRTTSGILDEQFF
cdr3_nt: TGTGCCAGCAGAACGACTAGCGGGATCTTAGATGAGCAGTTCTTC

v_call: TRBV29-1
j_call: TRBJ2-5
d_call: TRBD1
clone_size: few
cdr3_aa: CSVDATGWRETQYF
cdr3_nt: TGCAGCGTTGACGCGACAGGGTGGAGGGAGACCCAGTACTTC

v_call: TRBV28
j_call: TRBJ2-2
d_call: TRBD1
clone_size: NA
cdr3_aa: CASSDLDRGLFGELFF
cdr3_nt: TGTGCCAGCAGTGATCTGGACAGGGGGCTTTTCGGGGAGCTGTTTTTT

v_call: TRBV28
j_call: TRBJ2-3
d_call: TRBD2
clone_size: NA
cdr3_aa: CASSHSGSTDTQYF
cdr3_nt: TGTGCCAGCAGTCATAGCGGGAGCACAGATACGCAGTATTTT

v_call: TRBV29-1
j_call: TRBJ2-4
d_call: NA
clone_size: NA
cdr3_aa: CSVEINVRIGNIQYF
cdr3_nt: TGCAGCGTTGAAATCAATGTCCGAATCGGAAACATTCAGTACTTC

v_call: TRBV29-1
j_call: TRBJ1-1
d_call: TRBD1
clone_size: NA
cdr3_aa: CSVDRVLGTEAFF
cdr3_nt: TGCAGCGTGGACAGGGTGTTGGGCACTGAAGCTTTCTTT

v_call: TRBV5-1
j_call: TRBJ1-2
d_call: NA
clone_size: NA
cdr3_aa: CASSSTPTDTFDGYTF
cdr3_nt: TGCGCCAGCAGCTCAACACCGACAGACACTTTCGATGGCTACACCTTC

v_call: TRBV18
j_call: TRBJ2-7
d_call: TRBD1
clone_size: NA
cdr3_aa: CASSSGTGGHSYYEQYF
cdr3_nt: TGTGCCAGCTCCAGTGGGACAGGGGGCCATTCCTACTACGAGCAGTACTTC